This paragraph reports one T cell receptor beta chain. Its specificity is unknown. There are 16 residues in the CDR3. Germline assignment: CDR1 SGHAT and CDR2 FQNNGV. V lost 3 bases, J lost 5 bases, and 16 bases lay in between. This specimen belongs to a study of breast tumors, draining lymph nodes, adjacent tissues. MiXCR, run by TCRdb on the multiplex PCR reads, gives a single entry per CDR3 protein. The sample holds 80,000 to 130,000 distinct CDR3 sequences, roughly 20% seen once. General study findings and limits: Tumor repertoires ranked between lymph nodes and nontumor tissue in diversity, with V and J gene preferences.

The lymph nodes were axillary draining lymph nodes from breast cancer patients. The specimen sequenced was axillary lymph node tissue. The chain links TRBV11-2 to TRBJ2-2, with D perhaps matching TRBD1 (6 bases). This receptor was taken from a female donor with breast cancer. Some clones in this sample may be carry-over from other donors' samples. CDR3 coding DNA: TGTGCCAGCAGCTTTGACCTATGGGGGCAGACCGGGGAGCTGTTTTTT. Protein sequence: CASSFDLWGQTGELFF.